The 21 T cell receptor beta chains given below trace back to one sample, sequenced in a study of Tregs in tolerant kidney transplant recipients. The table came from immunoSEQ multiplex PCR; TCRdb's copy has only in-frame clones and leaves some out. The sample records roughly 250,000 clones, about four fifths being singletons. The sample consisted of CD4+ T cells from blood. Receptors originate from a human donor in good health.

The V gene is TRBV5-6, the J gene TRBJ1-4, with no clear D. V shed 0 bases and J shed 8 bases, with 14 bases lying between them. CDR3 length: 15 residues. Germline V gives CDR1 SGHDT, CDR2 YYEEEE. Here the CDR3 DNA reads TGTGCCAGCAGCTTGGGATGGGTGGGTCCGGAAAAACTGTTTTTT. Protein product: CASSLGWVGPEKLFF.

This chain connects TRBV5-1 to TRBJ2-1; D tentatively reads TRBD1 or TRBD2 (6 bases each). CDR1 SGHRS and CDR2 YFSETQ come from the germline V gene. V lost 0 bases and J 10 bases, leaving 17 bases between the germline ends. The CDR3 runs 15 residues. In nucleotides, the CDR3 is TGCGCCAGCAGCTTGGAGTATAGGGGGGCACCGGAGCAGTTCTTC. It specifies CASSLEYRGAPEQFF.

V and J are TRBV11-2 and TRBJ2-5; 10 bases are shared with TRBD1. Germline V gene data show CDR1 as SGHAT and CDR2 as FQNNGV. After removal of 4 bases from V and 4 bases from J, the junction contained 6 bases not matched to a gene. The CDR3 length is 15 residues. The CDR3 DNA reads as TGTGCCAGCAGCTCCCGGGACAGGGGAGGAGAGACCCAGTACTTC. As protein: CASSSRDRGGETQYF.

This chain connects TRBV5-5 to TRBJ2-2; D may be TRBD2 (5 bases). The CDR3 covers 14 residues. The V gene lost 4 bases and the J gene lost 7 bases, with 14 bases spanning the gap. The germline gives CDR1 SGHKS, CDR2 YYEKEE (reference sequence). CDR3 DNA sequence: TGTGCCAGCAGCCCCATCATACGGGACGGGGAGCTGTTTTTT. This translates into CASSPIIRDGELFF.

This clone came up once. This rearrangement joins TRBV5-1 to TRBJ1-5, with D unresolved. CDR3 length: 14 residues. Trimming pared 4 bases from V and 7 bases from J, leaving 15 bases between. Per germline, CDR1 SGHRS and CDR2 YFSETQ. CDR3 sequence: CASSADGNNQPQHF. The CDR3 DNA reads TGCGCCAGCAGCGCGGACGGGAACAACCAGCCCCAGCATTTT.

V is TRBV19 and J is TRBJ1-2; D is ambiguous. CDR3 length: 15 residues. Germline CDR1 is LNHDA and CDR2 is SQIVND (reference sequence). Trimming shortened V by 5 bases and J by 6 bases, and 19 bases separated the two germline ends. The CDR3 here is CASSPRTDAINGYTF. DNA of the CDR3: TGTGCCAGTAGTCCTCGGACCGACGCAATAAATGGCTACACCTTC.

The V call is TRBV11-2, the J call TRBJ1-2; 10 bases map to TRBD1. This CDR3 region has 14 residues. V shed 4 bases and J 3 bases; nucleotides not matched to a gene: 2. Germline V gives CDR1 SGHAT, CDR2 FQNNGV. CDR3 residues: CASSWDRGDYGYTF. CDR3 bases: TGTGCCAGCAGCTGGGACAGGGGCGACTATGGCTACACCTTC.

This chain links TRBV6-6 with TRBJ1-2; no firm D call. CDR1 and CDR2 (germline): MNHNY, SVGAGI (reference sequence). The CDR3 is 13 amino acids. V lost 0 bases and J 4 bases, leaving 6 bases between the germline ends. CDR3 region: CASSYSEAYGYTF. The CDR3 region has the DNA TGTGCCAGCAGTTACTCGGAGGCCTATGGCTACACCTTC.

The chain has TRBV10-3 and TRBJ1-5; the D is unclear. CDR3 size: 13 residues. The V gene's germline CDR1 is ENHRY and CDR2 SYGVKD. Trimming shortened V by 3 bases and J by 7 bases, and 10 bases separated the two germline ends. This CDR3 is CAISDRVGQPQHF. CDR3 sequence (DNA): TGTGCCATCAGTGACCGTGTCGGCCAGCCCCAGCATTTT.

V gene TRBV7-3 combines with J gene TRBJ1-6; D is undetermined. The CDR3 contains 14 residues. CDR1 is SGHTA, CDR2 FQGTGA, per germline. Trimming removed 5 bases from V and 4 bases from J, with 9 bases in between. CDR3: CASSDGMYNSPLHF. DNA for the CDR3: TGTGCCAGCAGCGACGGGATGTATAATTCACCCCTCCACTTT.

The rearrangement links TRBV9 to TRBJ1-3; D is ambiguous. Germline lookup yields CDR1 SGDLS and CDR2 YYNGEE. Trimming pared 4 bases from V and 4 bases from J, leaving 3 bases between. The CDR3 extends over 11 amino acids. In DNA form, the CDR3 reads TGTGCCAGCAGCTCAGGAAACACCATATATTTT. Amino acids: CASSSGNTIYF.

This clone appeared a single time. V usage is TRBV15 and J usage is TRBJ2-1; 9 bases map to TRBD1. Germline V lookup: CDR1 LNHNV, CDR2 YYDKDF (reference sequence). The V gene end was trimmed by 1 base and the J gene end by 7 bases; junction bases not matched to a gene: 5. This CDR3 has 15 residues. CDR3 coding DNA: TGTGCCACCAGCAGAGTGGGGACAGGGAAAAATGAGCAGTTCTTC. Amino acid sequence: CATSRVGTGKNEQFF.

This sequence joins TRBV14 and TRBJ1-2; D is ambiguous. Trimming left V 0 bases short and J 1 base short, with 12 bases between. The V gene's germline CDR1 is SGHDN and CDR2 FVKESK. The CDR3 has 16 amino acids. CDR3 in amino acids: CASSQDPRPVNYGYTF. The CDR3 DNA sequence: TGTGCCAGCAGCCAAGACCCCAGGCCTGTTAACTATGGCTACACCTTC.

This chain uses TRBV4-1 with TRBJ1-1; a weak D match, TRBD1 (6 bases). Germline lookup yields CDR1 MGHRA and CDR2 YSYEKL. V was trimmed by 1 base and J by 3 bases, leaving 15 bases between them. The CDR3 sequence is 16 residues long. CDR3 in amino acids: CASSQVWFYRDTEAFF. For the CDR3, the DNA is TGCGCCAGCAGCCAAGTCTGGTTTTACAGGGACACTGAAGCTTTCTTT.

This rearrangement joins TRBV11-2 to TRBJ1-1, with D perhaps matching TRBD1 (6 bases). Germline assignment: CDR1 SGHAT and CDR2 FQNNGV. V gave up 3 bases and J gave up 1 base, with 9 bases separating them. The CDR3 sequence is 14 residues long. The chain's CDR3 is CASSFKGENTEAFF. CDR3 nucleotides: TGTGCCAGCAGCTTTAAGGGGGAGAACACTGAAGCTTTCTTT.

This sequence joins TRBV27 and TRBJ2-7; 10 bases are shared with TRBD2. V lost 3 bases to trimming and J lost 3 bases; unmatched junction nucleotides: 5. The germline V gene has CDR1 MNHEY and CDR2 SMNVEV (reference sequence). This CDR3 is built from 15 residues. CDR3 in amino acids: CASSFELAGIYEQYF. As DNA, the CDR3 is TGTGCCAGCAGTTTTGAACTAGCGGGAATCTACGAGCAGTACTTC.

This chain links TRBV18 with TRBJ1-6, with TRBD1 identical over 7 bases. The V segment lost 2 bases and the J segment 11 bases; nucleotides outside the gene matches: 9. Per germline, CDR1 KGHSH and CDR2 LQKENI. CDR3 length: 15 amino acids. The CDR3 spells CASSPTQGEEAPLHF. For the CDR3, the DNA is TGTGCCAGCTCACCAACCCAGGGGGAGGAGGCACCCCTCCACTTT.

The chain joins TRBV5-1 to TRBJ2-1, with a possible D match to TRBD1 (5 bases). CDR1 SGHRS and CDR2 YFSETQ come from the germline V gene. This CDR3 contains 13 residues. Trimming took off 0 bases at V and 9 bases at J, with 10 bases between the two ends. The CDR3 spells CASSLVFRGEQFF. CDR3 DNA: TGCGCCAGCAGCTTGGTTTTTAGGGGTGAGCAGTTCTTC.

This clone was detected once. The chain combines TRBV19 with TRBJ1-3, with 9 bases identical to TRBD1. Trimming took 3 bases from V and 4 from J; bases not matched to a gene: 4. Germline CDR1 is LNHDA and CDR2 is SQIVND (reference sequence). The CDR3 is 15 residues long. CDR3 nucleotide sequence: TGTGCCAGTAGTATCGGGGGACAGGGAGGAAACACCATATATTTT. Translating gives CASSIGGQGGNTIYF.

This rearrangement joins TRBV2 to TRBJ1-3; D is uncertain. V gave up 2 bases and J gave up 4 bases, with 12 bases separating them. The CDR3 length is 15 residues. In germline, CDR1 is SNHLY, CDR2 FYNNEI. This CDR3 reads CASSESGGFGNTIYF. The CDR3 DNA reads TGTGCCAGCAGTGAAAGTGGCGGGTTCGGAAACACCATATATTTT.

V and J are TRBV19 and TRBJ2-7; the D is unclear. The germline CDR1 and CDR2 sequences are LNHDA and SQIVND (reference sequence). The V gene lost 1 base and the J gene lost 3 bases, with 10 bases spanning the gap. The CDR3 totals 14 residues. CDR3 residues: CASSIGRNNYEQYF. In DNA form, the CDR3 reads TGTGCCAGTAGTATAGGCAGAAATAACTACGAGCAGTACTTC.